This T cell receptor (beta chain) was recovered during a study of vaccination effects on CD4 cells after COVID-19. In the study overall: Post-vaccine draws lagged the second dose by a median of 72 days.

Antigen-specific CD4+ T cells were first expanded with viral peptide pools by the ViraFEST assay and only then sequenced. Once cultured for roughly 10 days, the cells underwent separation to obtain CD4+ T cells. Participants received two doses of either the BNT162b2 or mRNA-1273 vaccine. The healthy vaccine recipients, who had no prior SARS-CoV-2 infection, showed negative nucleocapsid antibodies. The researchers cultured some 2 million PBMC per well with around 9.2 IU/ml IL-2 and roughly 9.2 ug/ml peptides. Worth noting for this clone: What it binds is not known.

Broader study findings: Clones induced by infection and by vaccine showed marked clonal contraction late after vaccination.

This CDR3 is built from 13 residues. Trimming removed 4 bases at V and 1 base at J, with 8 bases between. Germline V gene data show CDR1 as SGHNT and CDR2 as YYREEE (reference sequence). TCRdb keeps only in-frame clones here, not all; method: immunoSEQ multiplex PCR. The table shows about 24,000 clones, with more than 60% occurring only once. This specimen was CD4+ T cells from PBMCs cultured with SARS-CoV-2 spike peptides, taken after COVID-19 vaccination. This sequence originates from a human donor who received a COVID-19 vaccine. J is TRBJ2-5 and V is TRBV5-4; D remains unclear. The CDR3 DNA is TGTGCCAGCAGCCCGACGGTCCAAGAGACCCAGTACTTC. Translated, it gives CASSPTVQETQYF.